A selection of T cell receptor beta chains follows, all from one sample in a study of blood T cell repertoires in COVID-19. Clones were read by immunoSEQ multiplex PCR, and TCRdb kept only the in-frame ones, dropping some. The sample has 200,000 to 250,000 clones; about 88% are singletons. Input material: peripheral blood. These receptor sequences come from a man in his sixties with acute or convalescent COVID-19. Both conserved end residues are trimmed from each CDR3. The D gene is left open where the match is weak.

cdr3_aa cdr3_length d_call j_call v_call
ASSQSGGGRTEAF 13 - TRBJ1-1 TRBV14
SALITDTQY 9 - TRBJ2-3 TRBV20-1
ASSLDGTGNTGELF 14 TRBD1 TRBJ2-2 TRBV7-2
ASSDRGGGSYEQY 13 TRBD2 TRBJ2-7 TRBV2
ASSRGARAYEQY 12 - TRBJ2-7 TRBV7-8
ASSPFAGIPNTGELF 15 - TRBJ2-2 TRBV7-6
ASSLPGAYNSPLH 13 - TRBJ1-6 TRBV3-1/TRBV3-2
ASSPRRATYEQY 12 - TRBJ2-7 TRBV18
ASSERTGVGEKLF 13 TRBD1 TRBJ1-4 TRBV2
ASSLDGLSSGNTIY 14 - TRBJ1-3 TRBV7-3
ASRPGQLAANEKLF 14 TRBD1 TRBJ1-4 TRBV19
ASSLAGLAETQY 12 TRBD2 TRBJ2-5 TRBV5-4
ASSTGQNSYEQY 12 - TRBJ2-7 TRBV18
ASSPPGAGNSPLH 13 - TRBJ1-6 TRBV18
ASSTQGNSPLH 11 - TRBJ1-6 TRBV5-1
SVAENYGYT 9 - TRBJ1-2 TRBV20-1
ASSASLIAKNIQY 13 - TRBJ2-4 TRBV19
ASSLLAGVGNTIY 13 - TRBJ1-3 TRBV13
ASSGSGAGGTDTQY 14 TRBD2 TRBJ2-3 TRBV19
ASGEGLYSNQPQH 13 - TRBJ1-5 TRBV2
ASSLEPGSNQPQH 13 - TRBJ1-5 TRBV7-8
ASSPRGSETQY 11 - TRBJ2-5 TRBV12-3/TRBV12-4